Shown below are 4 T cell receptor beta chains from a single sample sequenced in a study of T cell clones after liver transplantation. Clones were sequenced by immunoSEQ multiplex PCR, and TCRdb holds only the in-frame ones, with some missing. The data show roughly 60,000 clones, about 70% seen once. The material sequenced was CD4+ T cells from blood, taken at the approximately 16-month timepoint. The source is a human patient who received a liver transplant. T cells may partly derive from the graft donor.

The chain employs TRBV2 and TRBJ2-5; D gene uncertain. Germline CDR1 SNHLY, CDR2 FYNNEI. The CDR3 spans 15 residues. V lost 4 bases, J lost 3 bases, and 15 bases lay in between. The CDR3 region is CASSVFGLVKETQYF. The CDR3, as DNA: TGTGCCAGCAGTGTATTTGGGCTAGTTAAAGAGACCCAGTACTTC.

The rearrangement links TRBV13 to TRBJ2-3; unclear D gene. V gave up 0 bases and J gave up 2 bases, with 6 bases separating them. CDR3 size: 14 residues. CDR1 is PRHDT, CDR2 FYEKMQ, per germline (reference sequence). The CDR3 region is CASSLGDPTDTQYF. CDR3 DNA: TGTGCCAGCAGCTTAGGGGACCCCACAGATACGCAGTATTTT.

The CDR3, as DNA: TGCGCCAGCAGCCAAGCGGGAGACACCGGGGAGCTGTTTTTT. Translated: CASSQAGDTGELFF. The V gene is TRBV4-3, the J gene TRBJ2-2; tentative D call: TRBD2 (6 bases). This CDR3 contains 14 residues. Germline assignment: CDR1 LGHNA and CDR2 YSLEER. V gave up 1 base and J gave up 3 bases, with 6 bases separating them.

This clone was counted only a few times. This sequence joins TRBV30 and TRBJ2-1; possibly TRBD2 for D (5 bases). Germline loops: CDR1 GTSNPN, CDR2 SVGIG (reference sequence). The CDR3 has 13 residues. Trimming cost V 3 bases and J 6 bases, with 12 bases left between them. CDR3 protein: CAWRSEGLNEQFF. The CDR3 region has the DNA TGTGCCTGGAGGTCCGAGGGCCTCAATGAGCAGTTCTTC.